The 21 T cell receptor beta chains given below trace back to one sample, sequenced in a study of identifying expanded T cells in peripheral blood. Assay used: immunoSEQ multiplex PCR; TCRdb lists only in-frame clones, some missing. The sample shows around 68,000 clones, more than 70% of them seen only once. The sequenced material came from blood. All receptors come from a person aged 18 to 70 in good health.

This CDR3 reads CASSLGTGALDQPQHF. The CDR3 nucleotides are TGTGCCAGCAGCTTAGGGACAGGGGCCCTTGATCAGCCCCAGCATTTT. V and J are TRBV11-2 and TRBJ1-5; 9 bases fit TRBD1. The CDR3 sequence is 16 residues long. Germline V gene sequence: CDR1 SGHAT, CDR2 FQNNGV. V lost 1 base to trimming and J lost 5 bases; unmatched junction nucleotides: 6.

CDR3 region: CASSLTGGNNYEQYF. In DNA form, the CDR3 reads TGTGCCAGCAGTCTCACAGGGGGCAACAACTACGAGCAGTACTTC. The V and J genes are TRBV27 and TRBJ2-7, with 9 positions matching TRBD1. This CDR3 is built from 15 residues. Germline assignment: CDR1 MNHEY and CDR2 SMNVEV (reference sequence). After removal of 5 bases from V and 3 bases from J, the junction contained 8 bases not matched to a gene.

This clone was detected a few times. The rearrangement joins TRBV30 to TRBJ1-5; TRBD1 aligns across 7 bases. CDR1 is GTSNPN, CDR2 SVGIG, per germline (reference sequence). CDR3 length: 15 residues. V lost 2 bases to trimming and J lost 7 bases; unmatched junction nucleotides: 11. This CDR3 reads CAWSRAFTGDQPQHF. In nucleotides, the CDR3 is TGTGCCTGGAGTAGGGCTTTTACAGGGGACCAGCCCCAGCATTTT. Looking up the rest from reference TRBV30 and TRBJ1-5 gives the full variable domain: SQTIHQWPATLVQPVGSPLSLECTVEGTSNPNLYWYRQAAGRGLQLLFYSVGIGQISSEVPQNLSASRPQDRQFILSSKKLLLSDSGFYLCAWSRAFTGDQPQHFGDGTRLSIL.

V usage is TRBV29-1 and J usage is TRBJ2-1; no clear D. The V end was cut by 4 bases, the J end by 10 bases, with 2 bases between. Germline CDR1 reads SQVTM; CDR2 reads ANQGSEA. The CDR3 sequence is 8 residues long. The CDR3 region is CSVVEQFF. CDR3 coding DNA: TGCAGCGTTGTCGAGCAGTTCTTC.

This chain uses TRBV9 with TRBJ1-4; 9 bases match TRBD1. Germline loops: CDR1 SGDLS, CDR2 YYNGEE. The J segment lost 7 bases and the V segment lost 5 bases, leaving 9 bases of the junction unmatched. The CDR3 runs to 15 residues. The CDR3, as DNA: TGTGCCAGCAGGAGTGGGGACAGGGTGTCTGAAAAACTGTTTTTT. Protein sequence: CASRSGDRVSEKLFF.

The chain couples TRBV7-6 to TRBJ2-1, with D tentatively TRBD2 (6 bases). V lost 4 bases and J 9 bases, leaving 25 bases between the germline ends. From germline, CDR1 is SGHVS and CDR2 FNYEAQ. CDR3 size: 17 residues. CDR3 protein: CASSSSPTSLGIGEQFF. The CDR3 DNA follows: TGTGCCAGCAGCTCATCCCCGACTAGTTTGGGGATTGGTGAGCAGTTCTTC.

V is TRBV2 and J is TRBJ2-7; D is possibly TRBD1 (6 bases). The CDR3 extends over 13 amino acids. The V gene lost 5 bases and the J gene lost 6 bases, with 14 bases spanning the gap. The germline V gene has CDR1 SNHLY and CDR2 FYNNEI. The CDR3 DNA reads as TGTGCCAGCAGTACTGACCAGGGGAGCGAGCAGTACTTC. Residues: CASSTDQGSEQYF.

The chain uses TRBV14 and TRBJ2-1; TRBD2 agrees at 14 bases. This CDR3 is built from 17 residues. Germline CDR1 reads SGHDN; CDR2 reads FVKESK. After removal of 4 bases from V and 8 bases from J, the junction contained 10 bases not matched to a gene. The CDR3 sequence: CASSLGTSGSLSDEQFF. CDR3 DNA sequence: TGTGCCAGCAGCCTAGGGACTAGCGGGAGTCTGTCCGATGAGCAGTTCTTC.

The chain couples TRBV5-1 to TRBJ2-7, with no clear D. Germline CDR1 SGHRS, CDR2 YFSETQ. The CDR3 contains 16 residues. Trimming shortened V by 2 bases and J by 5 bases, and 20 bases separated the two germline ends. The CDR3 DNA sequence: TGCGCCAGCAGCTTACAACCGGGCCAATTACTCCACGAGCAGTACTTC. Encoded protein: CASSLQPGQLLHEQYF.

The rearrangement uses TRBV7-6 and TRBJ2-7; TRBD1 matches at 10 bases. The CDR3 contains 15 residues. J was trimmed by 5 bases and V by 5 bases; bases with no gene match: 9. Germline CDR1 SGHVS, CDR2 FNYEAQ. The CDR3 region is CASSPGTGEINEQYF. CDR3 nucleotide sequence: TGTGCCAGCAGCCCTGGGACAGGGGAAATCAACGAGCAGTACTTC.

This clone has only a few counts. The rearrangement uses TRBV30 and TRBJ1-2; D call uncertain. V was trimmed by 8 bases and J by 0 bases, leaving 16 bases between them. Per germline, CDR1 GTSNPN and CDR2 SVGIG (reference sequence). CDR3 length equals 14 residues. This chain's CDR3 is CAGPPTEANYGYTF. CDR3 bases: TGTGCCGGCCCCCCGACTGAAGCTAACTATGGCTACACCTTC.

The rearrangement joins TRBV5-8 to TRBJ2-3; maybe TRBD2 (6 bases). The V gene lost 4 bases and the J gene lost 2 bases, with 17 bases spanning the gap. The CDR3 sequence is 16 residues long. From germline, CDR1 is SGHTS and CDR2 YDEGEE. CDR3 protein: CASSHHGGAHTDTQYF. The CDR3 DNA reads TGTGCCAGCAGCCATCACGGGGGAGCCCACACAGATACGCAGTATTTT.

This clone has more than one count but fewer than ten. CDR3 region: CASSSPGRGTQYF. Here the CDR3 DNA reads TGTGCCAGCAGCTCTCCAGGGCGAGGTACGCAGTATTTT. The V and J genes are TRBV28 and TRBJ2-3; D is perhaps TRBD1 (5 bases). Per the germline V gene, CDR1 is MDHEN and CDR2 is SYDVKM. This CDR3 contains 13 residues. The V gene lost 6 bases and the J gene lost 8 bases, with 15 bases spanning the gap.

The chain carries TRBV2 and TRBJ2-7; no reliable D call. CDR1 and CDR2 (germline): SNHLY, FYNNEI. V lost 2 bases, J lost 3 bases, and 8 bases lay in between. This CDR3 is 13 amino acids long. CDR3 region: CASSERLYYEQYF. Written as DNA, the CDR3 is TGTGCCAGCAGTGAAAGACTTTACTACGAGCAGTACTTC.

The gene calls are TRBV7-9 and TRBJ2-1, with D tentatively TRBD2 (5 bases). Per germline, CDR1 SEHNR and CDR2 FQNEAQ (reference sequence). Trimming pared 5 bases from V and 8 bases from J, leaving 19 bases between. CDR3 length: 15 residues. For the CDR3, the DNA is TGTGCCAGCAGCCCCAGCTGGGCGCGGGCCCATGAGCAGTTCTTC. Amino acids: CASSPSWARAHEQFF.

This sequence joins TRBV6-1 and TRBJ2-7, with 10 bases identical to TRBD1. Germline trimming cut 1 base from V and 7 bases from J; bases unmatched to any gene: 10. Germline assignment: CDR1 MNHNS and CDR2 SASEGT. The CDR3 runs to 16 residues. DNA for the CDR3: TGTGCCAGCAGTGAAGTCCGGGGACAGGGGTTGGGGGAGCAGTACTTC. It is translated as CASSEVRGQGLGEQYF.

The chain recombines TRBV2 with TRBJ1-2; TRBD1 matches 8 bases. The V segment lost 4 bases and the J segment 2 bases; nucleotides outside the gene matches: 0. This CDR3 has 13 residues. The germline V gene has CDR1 SNHLY and CDR2 FYNNEI. CDR3 residues: CASSGDRNYGYTF. In nucleotides, the CDR3 is TGTGCCAGCAGTGGGGACAGGAACTATGGCTACACCTTC.

The chain links TRBV28 to TRBJ2-5; D is tentatively TRBD1 or TRBD2 (6 bases each). The CDR3 runs 15 residues. Deletions cut 6 bases from V and 2 bases from J, with 16 bases between. The V gene's germline CDR1 is MDHEN and CDR2 SYDVKM. CDR3 amino acids: CASRYQGRRQETQYF. Here the CDR3 DNA reads TGTGCCAGCAGGTACCAGGGGAGGCGGCAAGAGACCCAGTACTTC.

The rearrangement uses TRBV30 and TRBJ1-1; perhaps TRBD1 as D (5 bases). Germline V CDR1 and CDR2: GTSNPN, SVGIG (reference sequence). This CDR3 contains 13 residues. The V and J ends lost 7 bases and 3 bases respectively, with 15 bases between them. CDR3 region: CAFSTGPYTEAFF. CDR3 bases: TGTGCCTTTTCTACAGGACCATACACTGAAGCTTTCTTT.

This clone has just one count. The chain couples TRBV11-2 to TRBJ1-4; 7 nucleotides line up with TRBD1. Germline V CDR1 and CDR2: SGHAT, FQNNGV. Trimming took 5 bases from V and 4 from J; bases not matched to a gene: 10. CDR3 size: 16 residues. In DNA form, the CDR3 reads TGTGCCAGCAGCCCAGGGCCGGGACAGTATAATGAAAAACTGTTTTTT. Residues: CASSPGPGQYNEKLFF.

This clone was seen more than once but under ten times. The genes are TRBV10-1 and TRBJ1-2; possibly TRBD1 for D (6 bases). CDR3 length: 14 amino acids. The germline gives CDR1 WNHNN, CDR2 SYGVQD (reference sequence). The germline V and J ends were trimmed by 6 bases and 1 base, with 12 bases remaining between them. In DNA, the CDR3 is TGCGCCAGCAGCCCGGGACACTATAACTATGGCTACACCTTC. It codes for CASSPGHYNYGYTF.